Listed here are 28 T cell receptor beta chains from one sample, sequenced in a study of identical twins. TCRdb recomputed calls from the 5' RACE reads with MiXCR, one row per CDR3 protein. The data show about 210,000 distinct CDR3 sequences, with around 9.6% seen just once and around 5% held by the top ten. Sequencing was carried out using memory (CD45RO+) T cells sorted from blood. Receptor source: a young woman in good health.

This clonotype was seen a few times. The rearrangement uses TRBV2 and TRBJ2-7, with D perhaps TRBD1 (5 bases). There are 12 residues in the CDR3. V lost 8 bases and J lost 3, with 11 bases in between. CDR1 is SNHLY and CDR2 is FYNNEI in the germline V gene. As DNA, the CDR3 is TGTGCCAGCTTAGACAGCAACTACGAGCAGTACTTC. Translation gives CASLDSNYEQYF. Based on the CDR3 plus reference TRBV2 and TRBJ2-7, the full variable domain is EPEVTQTPSHQVTQMGQEVILRCVPISNHLYFYWYRQILGQKVEFLVSFYNNEISEKSEIFDDQFSVERPDGSNFTLKIRSTKLEDSAMYFCASLDSNYEQYFGPGTRLTVT.

The chain is built from TRBV30 and TRBJ2-5, with D unclear. The V and J ends lost 4 bases and 2 bases respectively, with 8 bases between them. Germline-derived CDR1 and CDR2 are GTSNPN and SVGIG (reference sequence). The CDR3 loop spans 12 amino acids. In DNA, the CDR3 is TGTGCCTGGACAGGCGGTCAAGAGACCCAGTACTTC. It translates to CAWTGGQETQYF. The whole variable domain, remainder taken from reference TRBV30 and TRBJ2-5, is SQTIHQWPATLVQPVGSPLSLECTVEGTSNPNLYWYRQAAGRGLQLLFYSVGIGQISSEVPQNLSASRPQDRQFILSSKKLLLSDSGFYLCAWTGGQETQYFGPGTRLLVL.

This clonotype was counted at least ten times. The chain is built from TRBV2 and TRBJ1-1; D gene uncertain. Per the germline V gene, CDR1 is SNHLY and CDR2 is FYNNEI. This CDR3 is built from 12 residues. V shed 5 bases and J shed 4 bases, with 8 bases lying between them. The CDR3 loop is CASSKGATEAFF. The CDR3 bases are TGTGCCAGCAGTAAGGGTGCCACTGAAGCTTTCTTT.

The chain employs TRBV20-1 and TRBJ2-1; TRBD2 aligns across 14 bases. Germline V CDR1 and CDR2: DFQATT, SNEGSKA (reference sequence). V shed 5 bases, J shed 6 bases, and the junction held 12 bases outside the gene matches. CDR3 length: 17 amino acids. CDR3 sequence (DNA): TGCAGTGCTTACCCGGGACTAGCGGGAGAGGGCGGCAATGAGCAGTTCTTC. Protein: CSAYPGLAGEGGNEQFF.

In its sample, this clonotype was seen a few times. V is TRBV6-5 and J is TRBJ2-5; 10 nucleotides match TRBD2. From germline, CDR1 is MNHEY and CDR2 SVGAGI. The V gene end was trimmed by 5 bases and the J gene end by 5 bases; junction bases not matched to a gene: 11. This CDR3 is 16 amino acids long. The CDR3 nucleotides are TGTGCCAGCAGTCACCGAAGGACTAGCGGAGAGGAGACCCAGTACTTC. Translating gives CASSHRRTSGEETQYF.

In its sample, this clonotype was seen a few times. V and J are TRBV20-1 and TRBJ2-1, with TRBD2 matching over 11 bases. The CDR3 sequence is 16 residues long. The germline V gene encodes CDR1 DFQATT and CDR2 SNEGSKA (reference sequence). V shed 6 bases, J shed 4 bases, and the junction held 11 bases outside the gene matches. The CDR3 protein is CSAPTSGKFGYNEQFF. CDR3 DNA sequence: TGCAGTGCCCCGACTAGCGGGAAATTTGGATACAATGAGCAGTTCTTC.

This clonotype was counted a few times. This rearrangement joins TRBV30 to TRBJ2-3; D is ambiguous. V shed 0 bases and J shed 4 bases, with 8 bases lying between them. Per germline, CDR1 GTSNPN and CDR2 SVGIG (reference sequence). The CDR3 length is 13 residues. CDR3 DNA sequence: TGTGCCTGGAGTGTGGCGGCAGCAGATACGCAGTATTTT. Its translation: CAWSVAAADTQYF.

There are a few counts of this clonotype. The CDR3 loop is CASSETVTYEQYF. The CDR3 DNA sequence: TGTGCCAGCAGTGAAACGGTGACTTACGAGCAGTACTTC. J is TRBJ2-7 and V is TRBV9; no clear D gene. This CDR3 comprises 13 residues. Germline-derived CDR1 and CDR2 are SGDLS and YYNGEE. Trimming left V 5 bases short and J 4 bases short, with 13 bases between. Variable domain in full (rest from reference TRBV9 and TRBJ2-7): DSGVTQTPKHLITATGQRVTLRCSPRSGDLSVYWYQQSLDQGLQFLIQYYNGEERAKGNILERFSAQQFPDLHSELNLSSLELGDSALYFCASSETVTYEQYFGPGTRLTVT.

The V gene is TRBV2, the J gene TRBJ1-2, with TRBD1 matching 7 bases. The CDR3 is 12 residues long. Germline assignment: CDR1 SNHLY and CDR2 FYNNEI. Germline trimming cut 10 bases from V and 2 bases from J; bases unmatched to any gene: 4. DNA for the CDR3: TGTGCCACTTCGGGACAGAACTATGGCTACACCTTC. Translated: CATSGQNYGYTF.

The chain couples TRBV29-1 to TRBJ2-5; D is possibly TRBD2 (6 bases). This CDR3 has 11 amino acids. V shed 4 bases and J shed 5 bases, with 8 bases lying between them. The germline CDR1 and CDR2 sequences are SQVTM and ANQGSEA. The CDR3 reads CSVVGGETQYF. CDR3 bases: TGCAGCGTTGTAGGAGGGGAGACCCAGTACTTC.

This clonotype was observed a handful of times. The CDR3 DNA reads as TGTGCCAGCAGCTTAGATGGCGGGGGACTATACGAGCAGTACTTC. It translates to CASSLDGGGLYEQYF. This chain links TRBV7-2 with TRBJ2-7, with TRBD2 matching 7 bases. J lost 4 bases, V lost 1 base, and 7 bases had no gene match. The CDR3 extends over 15 amino acids. In germline, CDR1 is SGHTA, CDR2 FQGNSA. The full variable domain, in which reference TRBV7-2 and TRBJ2-7 provide the parts outside the CDR3, is GAGVSQSPSNKVTEKGKDVELRCDPISGHTALYWYRQSLGQGLEFLIYFQGNSAPDKSGLPSDRFSAERTGGSVSTLTIQRTQQEDSAVYLCASSLDGGGLYEQYFGPGTRLTVT.

The table lists this clonotype with a few counts. The rearrangement links TRBV5-1 to TRBJ2-1, with TRBD1 matching 7 bases. CDR1 and CDR2 (germline): SGHRS, YFSETQ. J was trimmed by 5 bases and V by 5 bases; bases with no gene match: 4. This CDR3 has 13 residues. CDR3 in amino acids: CASRPGTDNEQFF. CDR3 nucleotide sequence: TGCGCCAGCAGGCCCGGGACAGACAATGAGCAGTTCTTC.

The sample holds a few counts of this clonotype. The genes are TRBV2 and TRBJ1-1, with D maybe TRBD1 (5 bases). Trimming removed 6 bases at V and 7 bases at J, with 18 bases between. The length of the CDR3 is 14 residues. The germline gives CDR1 SNHLY, CDR2 FYNNEI. CDR3 coding DNA: TGTGCCAGCAGGCCCTTTTCGTCGACAGATGAAGCTTTCTTT. Amino acids: CASRPFSSTDEAFF.

This clonotype showed up just a few times. This rearrangement joins TRBV5-1 to TRBJ2-5; D call uncertain. This CDR3 region has 10 residues. Trimming removed 6 bases from V and 5 bases from J, with 5 bases in between. The germline gives CDR1 SGHRS, CDR2 YFSETQ. The CDR3 region is CASTGETQYF. The CDR3 region has the DNA TGCGCCAGCACGGGTGAGACCCAGTACTTC.

This clonotype occurred a few times. The CDR3 here is CATSDWGQGADNEQFF. CDR3 sequence (DNA): TGTGCCACCAGTGATTGGGGACAGGGGGCGGACAATGAGCAGTTCTTC. V and J are TRBV24-1 and TRBJ2-1, with TRBD1 identical over 12 bases. The germline V gene has CDR1 KGHDR and CDR2 SFDVKD. V lost 2 bases, J lost 5 bases, and 3 bases stayed unmatched. The CDR3 extends over 16 amino acids.

Worth noting for this clonotype: An end of the junction differs from the germline gene, which may be a read error. This chain connects TRBV6-1 to TRBJ1-2, with unresolved D. Germline V gene data show CDR1 as MNHNS and CDR2 as SASEGT. There are 14 residues in the CDR3. CDR3 nucleotides: TGTGCCAGCAGTGGGGGAGGAACACACTATGGCCACACCTTC. Encoded protein: CASSGGGTHYGHTF.

Comment on this clonotype: A much larger clone differs from this one at a single base, so this may be a read error. The chain's CDR3 is CSDRGPRKDYEQYF. The CDR3 DNA is TGCAGTGATAGAGGACCGAGGAAAGACTACGAGCAGTACTTC. The chain recombines TRBV20-1 with TRBJ2-7; D is unclear. The CDR3 is made up of 14 amino acids. The germline V gene has CDR1 DFQATT and CDR2 SNEGSKA (reference sequence).

The CDR3 DNA reads as TGCGCCAGCAGCCAAGAATTTACTAGCGGGGAGCTGTTTTTT. It encodes CASSQEFTSGELFF. The chain employs TRBV4-3 and TRBJ2-2; D might be TRBD2 (5 bases). The germline CDR1 and CDR2 sequences are LGHNA and YSLEER. V lost 0 bases and J lost 7, with 9 bases in between. CDR3 length equals 14 residues.

The chain has TRBV27 and TRBJ2-4; D uncertain. The CDR3 runs to 12 residues. Trimming removed 11 bases at V and 3 bases at J, with 11 bases between. CDR1 is MNHEY, CDR2 SMNVEV, per germline (reference sequence). The CDR3 loop reads CARGPGKNIQYF. As DNA, the CDR3 is TGTGCCCGAGGCCCCGGCAAAAACATTCAGTACTTC.

V and J are TRBV12-3 or TRBV12-4 and TRBJ1-1; D might be TRBD1 (6 bases). V was pared by 5 bases and J by 0 bases, with 13 bases between. There are 15 residues in the CDR3. The CDR3 coding sequence is TGTGCCAGCAGTGCGGGACACTTCATGAACACTGAAGCTTTCTTT. Amino acid sequence: CASSAGHFMNTEAFF.

This clonotype was counted only a few times. No conserved phenylalanine or tryptophan is present at the end of the CDR3, so a read error is the likely explanation. This sequence joins TRBV20-1 and TRBJ2-3, with TRBD2 identical over 8 bases. The ends lost 1 base at V and 3 bases at J; junction bases unmatched: 9. The CDR3 extends over 16 amino acids. The germline V gene encodes CDR1 DFQATT and CDR2 SNEGSKA (reference sequence). The CDR3 region is CSARVFASGSTDTQYY. The CDR3 nucleotides are TGCAGTGCTAGAGTCTTCGCCAGCGGGAGTACAGATACGCAGTATTAT.

The chain has TRBV5-1 and TRBJ1-4; D uncertain. The CDR3 extends over 15 amino acids. CDR1 and CDR2 from the germline V gene are SGHRS and YFSETQ. Between the trimmed V and J ends, which lost 1 base and 4 bases, there was a span of 11 bases. The CDR3 here is CASSLTGVGNEKLFF. DNA of the CDR3: TGCGCCAGCAGCTTGACCGGGGTGGGTAATGAAAAACTGTTTTTT.

The rearrangement joins TRBV20-1 to TRBJ2-3; tentative D call: TRBD2 (5 bases). Germline lookup yields CDR1 DFQATT and CDR2 SNEGSKA (reference sequence). Trimming stripped 1 base from V and 5 bases from J, with 19 bases between. This CDR3 contains 16 residues. CDR3 protein: CSARVVLGGGEDTQYF. In nucleotides, the CDR3 is TGCAGTGCTAGAGTAGTCTTAGGAGGTGGTGAAGATACGCAGTATTTT.

In this sample, this clonotype turned up a few times. For the CDR3, the DNA is TGCGCCAGCAGCTATACAGGGGGCTCTGGAAACACCATATATTTT. It codes for CASSYTGGSGNTIYF. The chain is built from TRBV5-1 and TRBJ1-3, with TRBD1 identical over 8 bases. Germline V CDR1 and CDR2: SGHRS, YFSETQ. This CDR3 region has 15 residues. Losses at the gene ends were 3 bases for V and 0 bases for J; bases not matched to a gene: 2.

V usage is TRBV11-3 and J usage is TRBJ1-2; possible D gene TRBD1, 5 bases. The CDR3 spans 16 residues. Germline V gene lookup returns CDR1 SGHNT and CDR2 YENEEA. Trimming removed 5 bases at V and 0 bases at J, with 16 bases between. The CDR3: CASSGGRFGANYGYTF. CDR3 DNA sequence: TGTGCCAGCAGCGGGGGTCGGTTTGGAGCTAACTATGGCTACACCTTC.

This clonotype turned up a few times. The CDR3 spells CASGPDSYEAFF. CDR3 bases: TGTGCCAGCGGCCCAGACAGCTACGAAGCTTTCTTT. This sequence joins TRBV12-3 or TRBV12-4 and TRBJ1-1; D might be TRBD1 (5 bases). V lost 8 bases, J lost 8 bases, and 15 bases lay in between. This CDR3 has 12 residues.

This clonotype turned up a few times. The J gene is TRBJ2-7, the V gene TRBV5-5; maybe TRBD2 (5 bases). Germline CDR1 and CDR2: SGHKS and YYEKEE (reference sequence). This CDR3 is built from 13 residues. Trimming shortened V by 3 bases and J by 7 bases, and 14 bases separated the two germline ends. The CDR3 is CASSSGVAWEQYF. The CDR3 nucleotides are TGTGCCAGCAGCTCCGGGGTAGCGTGGGAGCAGTACTTC.

This clonotype was detected a few times. J is TRBJ2-2 and V is TRBV12-3 or TRBV12-4; perhaps TRBD1 as D (5 bases). The CDR3 sequence is 15 residues long. Trimming pared 3 bases from V and 2 bases from J, leaving 10 bases between. CDR3 loop: CASSFTDTNTGELFF. For the CDR3, the DNA is TGTGCCAGCAGTTTCACGGACACAAACACCGGGGAGCTGTTTTTT.